Following are 9 T cell receptor beta chains from one sample sequenced in a study of ipilimumab plus nivolumab after autologous stem cell transplantation. TCRdb's copy holds only in-frame clones and misses some; the assay was immunoSEQ multiplex PCR. The sample gives about 22,000 clones, around 74% of which show up once; 20% to 25% is in the top ten. The sample here was PBMCs, taken in a trial of ipilimumab plus nivolumab as post-transplant consolidation. The receptors were gathered from a male donor with diffuse large B-cell lymphoma.

This clone was found once. The chain joins TRBV11-1 to TRBJ2-1, with D hard to call. The V gene lost 2 bases and the J gene lost 1 base, with 12 bases spanning the gap. Germline lookup yields CDR1 SGHAT and CDR2 FQDESV (reference sequence). The CDR3 sequence is 16 residues long. The CDR3 protein is CASSLHLGISYNEQFF. DNA for the CDR3: TGTGCCAGCAGCTTACATCTGGGGATTTCCTACAATGAGCAGTTCTTC.

The genes are TRBV27 and TRBJ2-5; TRBD2 might be the D (7 bases). Trimming pared 2 bases from V and 7 bases from J, leaving 14 bases between. Per germline, CDR1 MNHEY and CDR2 SMNVEV (reference sequence). This CDR3 contains 14 residues. The CDR3 loop is CASSLRGGVGTQYF. CDR3 coding DNA: TGTGCCAGCAGTTTAAGGGGGGGGGTGGGGACCCAGTACTTC.

V and J are TRBV15 and TRBJ1-4; D not resolved. This CDR3 spans 12 amino acids. The V end was cut by 5 bases, the J end by 6 bases, with 7 bases between. The V gene's germline CDR1 is LNHNV and CDR2 YYDKDF (reference sequence). The CDR3 DNA reads as TGTGCCACCAGCGCCTCCGATGAAAAACTGTTTTTT. Protein sequence: CATSASDEKLFF.

The genes are TRBV4-1 and TRBJ2-2; D is undetermined. CDR1 and CDR2 from the germline V gene are MGHRA and YSYEKL. This CDR3 region has 16 residues. The germline V and J ends were trimmed by 4 bases and 0 bases, with 12 bases remaining between them. CDR3 DNA sequence: TGCGCCAGCAGCCTCTACGGGCCCTCGAACACCGGGGAGCTGTTTTTT. Translated: CASSLYGPSNTGELFF.

As for this clone: Other DNA sequences of this sample code for an identical CDR3. This sequence joins TRBV27 and TRBJ2-5, with 9 bases that match TRBD1. CDR3 length: 15 residues. Germline CDR1 reads MNHEY; CDR2 reads SMNVEV (reference sequence). V dropped 4 bases and J dropped 5; count of bases not matched to a gene: 8. In DNA form, the CDR3 reads TGTGCCAGCAGTTCGACAGGGGGTCGAAGGGAGACCCAGTACTTC. This translates into CASSSTGGRRETQYF.

A single count supports this clone. The chain uses TRBV4-2 and TRBJ2-3; 10 bases map to TRBD1. V lost 4 bases, J lost 3 bases, and 4 bases stayed unmatched. This CDR3 is built from 15 residues. Germline values: CDR1 LGHNA, CDR2 YNFKEQ. The CDR3 bases are TGTGCCAGCAGCCTGAGGACAGGGGGAACAGATACGCAGTATTTT. It yields the protein CASSLRTGGTDTQYF.

This chain joins TRBV5-4 and TRBJ2-3; 11 bases line up with TRBD2. From germline, CDR1 is SGHNT and CDR2 YYREEE (reference sequence). The CDR3 loop spans 15 amino acids. V shed 5 bases, J shed 0 bases, and the junction held 2 bases outside the gene matches. The CDR3 loop reads CASRTSGTSTDTQYF. CDR3 in DNA: TGTGCCAGCAGGACTAGCGGGACTAGCACAGATACGCAGTATTTT. The whole variable domain, filled in from reference TRBV5-4 and TRBJ2-3, reads ETGVTQSPTHLIKTRGQQVTLRCSSQSGHNTVSWYQQALGQGPQFIFQYYREEENGRGNFPPRFSGLQFPNYSSELNVNALELDDSALYLCASRTSGTSTDTQYFGPGTRLTVL.

The V gene is TRBV13, the J gene TRBJ2-7; TRBD1 matches at 10 bases. The CDR3 runs to 15 residues. The germline V gene has CDR1 PRHDT and CDR2 FYEKMQ (reference sequence). After removal of 5 bases from V and 4 bases from J, the junction contained 8 bases not matched to a gene. The CDR3 DNA sequence: TGTGCCAGCAGCGAAAAAGGGACAGGGGATTACGAGCAGTACTTC. Residues: CASSEKGTGDYEQYF.

This chain links TRBV14 with TRBJ1-1, with no clear D. The CDR3 totals 15 residues. Germline CDR1 and CDR2: SGHDN and FVKESK. Trimming removed 0 bases at V and 6 bases at J, with 14 bases between. The CDR3 nucleotides are TGTGCCAGCAGCCAAGATTTCCACGGACTCGCTGAAGCTTTCTTT. This gives the protein CASSQDFHGLAEAFF.